Listed below are T cell receptor beta chains from one sample, sequenced in a study of cytomegalovirus exposure and HLA in healthy donors. Data came from immunoSEQ multiplex PCR; TCRdb stores just in-frame clones and leaves some out. The sample lists around 220,000 clones, about 83% occurring once. Sequenced input: PBMCs. These receptors all stem from a man aged 35-49 years in good health and CMV-seronegative. CDR3s include the opening cysteine and the closing phenylalanine or tryptophan. The D gene is left open where the match is weak. Size is stated for part of the rows, as once, few or many counts, or as a class when the clone is expanded.

D gene	V gene	J gene	clone size	CDR3 protein	CDR3 DNA
NA	TRBV27	TRBJ1-4	NA	CASSSRGTQRVEKLFF	TGTGCCAGCAGCTCCCGGGGAACTCAGCGGGTTGAAAAACTGTTTTTT
NA	TRBV7-9	TRBJ1-5	NA	CASSLEGGGPRPQHF	TGTGCCAGCAGCTTAGAGGGGGGGGGACCCAGGCCCCAGCATTTT
TRBD1	TRBV6-6	TRBJ2-1	once	CASTLRTGSRGEQFF	TGTGCCAGCACCCTAAGGACAGGGTCAAGGGGTGAGCAGTTCTTC
NA	TRBV5-1	TRBJ2-1	NA	CASRLGQTSYNEQFF	TGCGCCAGCAGGTTGGGACAAACCTCCTACAATGAGCAGTTCTTC
NA	TRBV5-1	TRBJ2-1	NA	CASRYRLAHNEQFF	TGCGCCAGCAGATACAGGTTAGCACACAATGAGCAGTTCTTC
NA	TRBV4-2	TRBJ2-7	NA	CASSQFTDSGQYEQYF	TGTGCCAGCAGCCAGTTTACGGACAGCGGTCAATACGAGCAGTACTTC
TRBD1	TRBV7-2	TRBJ1-3	NA	CASSSTGTGNGNTIYF	TGTGCCAGCAGCTCAACCGGGACAGGGAATGGAAACACCATATATTTT
TRBD2	TRBV11-2	TRBJ2-7	NA	CASSFLAGVSYEQYF	TGTGCCAGCAGCTTCCTAGCGGGAGTTTCCTACGAGCAGTACTTC
NA	TRBV19	TRBJ1-1	few	CASIAEPMNTEAFF	TGTGCCAGTATAGCAGAACCCATGAACACTGAAGCTTTCTTT
NA	TRBV9	TRBJ1-6	NA	CASAMGWESSYNSPLHF	TGTGCCAGCGCAATGGGCTGGGAGAGCTCCTATAATTCACCCCTCCACTTT
TRBD1	TRBV2	TRBJ1-2	NA	CASSRDRGDGYTF	TGTGCCAGCAGTAGAGACAGGGGAGATGGCTACACCTTC